The T cell receptor beta chain described here comes from a study of blood T cells in healthy people across ages. With regard to this clonotype: Its specificity is not known.

Germline assignment: CDR1 SEHNR and CDR2 FQNEAQ (reference sequence). V lost 9 bases and J lost 3, with 18 bases in between. The CDR3 consists of 15 residues. Study-wide points: Naive T cell percentage strongly correlated with TCR beta diversity.

The use of a sample-barcoded 5' primer and a J-beta primer mix characterized a second PCR of about 7 to 12 cycles. A tag from a template-switch adaptor with 12 random nucleotides marked each cDNA molecule. Researchers report that each sample yielded at least 2.5 million CDR3-containing paired-end reads. MiXCR, applied by TCRdb to the 5' RACE reads, yields one record per CDR3 protein. The sample contains roughly 1.6 million distinct CDR3 sequences, 30% to 35% of which appear only once. This TCR was recovered from a woman between 25 and 40 years old in good health. The sequenced material came from blood. The rearrangement joins TRBV7-9 to TRBJ1-5; D remains ambiguous. CDR3 nucleotide sequence: TGTGCCAGTCCCAAGAGGACGCGTTCCAATCAGCCCCAGCATTTT. This encodes CASPKRTRSNQPQHF.